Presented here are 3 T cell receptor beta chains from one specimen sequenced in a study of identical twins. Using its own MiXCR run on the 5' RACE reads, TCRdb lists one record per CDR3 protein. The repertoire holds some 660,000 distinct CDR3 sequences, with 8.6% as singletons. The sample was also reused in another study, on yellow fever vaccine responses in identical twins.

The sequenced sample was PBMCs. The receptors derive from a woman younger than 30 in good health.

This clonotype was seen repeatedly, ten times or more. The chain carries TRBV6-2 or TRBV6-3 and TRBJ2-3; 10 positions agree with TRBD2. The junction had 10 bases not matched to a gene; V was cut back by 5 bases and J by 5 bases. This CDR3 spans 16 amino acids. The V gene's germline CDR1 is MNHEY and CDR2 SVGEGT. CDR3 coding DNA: TGTGCCAGCAGTCCTCCGGGACTAGCGCCCGAAGATACGCAGTATTTT. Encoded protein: CASSPPGLAPEDTQYF.

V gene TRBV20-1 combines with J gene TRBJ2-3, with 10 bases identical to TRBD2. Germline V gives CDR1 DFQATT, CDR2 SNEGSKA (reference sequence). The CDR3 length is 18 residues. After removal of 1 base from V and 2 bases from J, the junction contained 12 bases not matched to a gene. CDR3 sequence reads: CSARGGLAVEWDTDTQYF. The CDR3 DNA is TGCAGTGCTAGAGGTGGACTAGCGGTAGAGTGGGACACAGATACGCAGTATTTT.

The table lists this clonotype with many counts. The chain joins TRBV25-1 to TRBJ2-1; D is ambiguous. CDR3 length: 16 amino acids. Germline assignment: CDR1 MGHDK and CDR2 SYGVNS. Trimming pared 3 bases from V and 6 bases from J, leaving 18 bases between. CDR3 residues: CASSDLAPIGSNEQFF. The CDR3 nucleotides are TGTGCCAGCAGTGATCTGGCACCCATCGGGTCCAATGAGCAGTTCTTC.